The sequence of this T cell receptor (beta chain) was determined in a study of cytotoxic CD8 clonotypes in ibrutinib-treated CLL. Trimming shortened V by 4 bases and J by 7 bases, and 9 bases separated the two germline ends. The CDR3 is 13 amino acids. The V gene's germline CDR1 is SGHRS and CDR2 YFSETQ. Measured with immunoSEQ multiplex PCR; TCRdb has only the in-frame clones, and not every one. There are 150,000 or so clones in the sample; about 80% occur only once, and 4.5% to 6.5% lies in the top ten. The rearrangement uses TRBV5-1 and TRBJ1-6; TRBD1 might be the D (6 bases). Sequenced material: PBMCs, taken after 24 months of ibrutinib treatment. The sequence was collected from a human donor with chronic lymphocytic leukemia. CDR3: CASSVGTNSPLHF. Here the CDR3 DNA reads TGCGCCAGCAGCGTTGGGACAAATTCACCCCTCCACTTT.